This TCR beta chain is drawn from a study of patients and donors after allogeneic stem cell transplantation. This clonotype was counted only a few times. CDR3 length: 13 residues. The V gene lost 7 bases and the J gene lost 5 bases, with 17 bases spanning the gap. Germline V gene data show CDR1 as SQVTM and CDR2 as ANQGSEA. MiXCR was run by TCRdb on the RT-PCR reads, yielding one entry per CDR3 protein. The table records more than 850,000 distinct CDR3 sequences, around 17% of them present only once. The source material was blood, either unsorted or a sorted T cell fraction (not recorded which). V gene TRBV29-1 combines with J gene TRBJ1-1, with unresolved D. This receptor was obtained from a human donor who was either an allogeneic HSCT recipient or a stem cell or donor lymphocyte infusion donor (not recorded which). It is not recorded whose cells these are; they may come from a transplant donor. As DNA, the CDR3 is TGCAGCGCCGCCCCCCGGGAACGGACTGAAGCTTTCTTT. This translates into CSAAPRERTEAFF. Complete variable domain (other parts from reference TRBV29-1 and TRBJ1-1): SAVISQKPSRDICQRGTSLTIQCQVDSQVTMMFWYRQQPGQSLTLIATANQGSEATYESGFVIDKFPISRPNLTFSTLTVSNMSPEDSSIYLCSAAPRERTEAFFGQGTRLTVV.